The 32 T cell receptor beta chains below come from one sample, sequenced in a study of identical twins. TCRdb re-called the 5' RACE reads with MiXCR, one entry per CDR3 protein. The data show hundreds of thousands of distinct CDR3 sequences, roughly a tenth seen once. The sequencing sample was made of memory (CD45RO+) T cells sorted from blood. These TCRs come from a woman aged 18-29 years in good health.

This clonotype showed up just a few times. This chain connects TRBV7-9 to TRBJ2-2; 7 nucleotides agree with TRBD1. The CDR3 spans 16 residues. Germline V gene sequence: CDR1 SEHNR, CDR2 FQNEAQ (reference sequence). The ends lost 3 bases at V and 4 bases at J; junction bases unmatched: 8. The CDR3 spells CASSFPTGVGTGELFF. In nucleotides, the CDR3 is TGTGCCAGCAGCTTTCCTACAGGGGTTGGCACCGGGGAGCTGTTTTTT.

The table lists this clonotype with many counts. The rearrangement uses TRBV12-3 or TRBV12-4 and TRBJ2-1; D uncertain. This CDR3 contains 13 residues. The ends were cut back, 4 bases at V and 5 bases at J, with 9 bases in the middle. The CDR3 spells CASSSPADNEQFF. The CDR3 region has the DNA TGTGCCAGCAGTTCCCCAGCCGACAATGAGCAGTTCTTC.

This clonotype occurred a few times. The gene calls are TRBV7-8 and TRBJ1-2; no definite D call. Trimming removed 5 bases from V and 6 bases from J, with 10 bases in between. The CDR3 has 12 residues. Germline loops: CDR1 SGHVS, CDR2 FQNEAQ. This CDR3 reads CASSPVRHGYTF. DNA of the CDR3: TGTGCCAGCAGCCCTGTCCGACATGGCTACACCTTC.

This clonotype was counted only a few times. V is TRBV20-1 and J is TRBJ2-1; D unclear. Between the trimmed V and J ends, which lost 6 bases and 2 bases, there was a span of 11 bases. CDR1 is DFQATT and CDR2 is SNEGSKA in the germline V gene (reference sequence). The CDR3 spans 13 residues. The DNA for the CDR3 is TGCAGTGCCCCCAATATACCCTACAATGAGCAGTTCTTC. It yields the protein CSAPNIPYNEQFF.

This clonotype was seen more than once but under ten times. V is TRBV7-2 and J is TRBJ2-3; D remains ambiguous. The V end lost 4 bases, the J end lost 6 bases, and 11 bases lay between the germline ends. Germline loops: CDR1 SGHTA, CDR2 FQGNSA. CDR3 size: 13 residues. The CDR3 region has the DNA TGTGCCAGCAGCTCGATCCCGTCGGATACGCAGTATTTT. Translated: CASSSIPSDTQYF. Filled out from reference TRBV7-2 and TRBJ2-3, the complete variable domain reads GAGVSQSPSNKVTEKGKDVELRCDPISGHTALYWYRQSLGQGLEFLIYFQGNSAPDKSGLPSDRFSAERTGGSVSTLTIQRTQQEDSAVYLCASSSIPSDTQYFGPGTRLTVL.

The CDR3 DNA reads as TGTGCCAGCAGTTACTCCTCGCTAGGAGTAGACGAGCAGTACTTC. Protein: CASSYSSLGVDEQYF. The genes are TRBV6-5 and TRBJ2-7; no clear D. Deletions cut 0 bases from V and 5 bases from J, with 14 bases between. The CDR3 loop spans 15 amino acids. Germline CDR1 and CDR2: MNHEY and SVGAGI.

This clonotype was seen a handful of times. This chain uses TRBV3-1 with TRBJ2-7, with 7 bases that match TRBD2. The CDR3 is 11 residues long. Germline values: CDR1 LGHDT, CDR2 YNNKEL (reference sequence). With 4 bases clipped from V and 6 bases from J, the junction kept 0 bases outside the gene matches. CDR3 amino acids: CASSREGEQYF. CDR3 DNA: TGTGCCAGCAGCCGGGAGGGCGAGCAGTACTTC.

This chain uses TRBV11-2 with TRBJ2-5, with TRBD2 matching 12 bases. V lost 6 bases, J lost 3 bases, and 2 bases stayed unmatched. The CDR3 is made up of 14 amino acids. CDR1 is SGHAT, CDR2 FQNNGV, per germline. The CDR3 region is CASRRLAGEETQYF. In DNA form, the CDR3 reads TGTGCCAGCAGGCGACTAGCGGGAGAAGAGACCCAGTACTTC.

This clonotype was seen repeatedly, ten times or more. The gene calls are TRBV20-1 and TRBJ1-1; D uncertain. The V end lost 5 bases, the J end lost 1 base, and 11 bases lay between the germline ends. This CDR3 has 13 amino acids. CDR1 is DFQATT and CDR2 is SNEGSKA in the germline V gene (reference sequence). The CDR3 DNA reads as TGCAGTGCTGCCGAACATGCGAACACTGAAGCTTTCTTT. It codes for CSAAEHANTEAFF.

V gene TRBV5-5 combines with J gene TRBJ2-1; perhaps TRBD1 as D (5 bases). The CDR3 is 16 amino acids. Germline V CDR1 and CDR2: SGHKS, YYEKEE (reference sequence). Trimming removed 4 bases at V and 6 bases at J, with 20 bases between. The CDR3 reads CASSPHDRLLANEQFF. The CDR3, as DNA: TGTGCCAGCAGCCCTCACGACAGACTTTTAGCCAATGAGCAGTTCTTC.

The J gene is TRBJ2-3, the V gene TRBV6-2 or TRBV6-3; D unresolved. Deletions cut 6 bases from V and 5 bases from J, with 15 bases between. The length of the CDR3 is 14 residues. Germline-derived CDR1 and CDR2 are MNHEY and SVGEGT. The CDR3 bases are TGTGCCAGCAGCCGCGACTGGGAAAGAGATACGCAGTATTTT. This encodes CASSRDWERDTQYF.

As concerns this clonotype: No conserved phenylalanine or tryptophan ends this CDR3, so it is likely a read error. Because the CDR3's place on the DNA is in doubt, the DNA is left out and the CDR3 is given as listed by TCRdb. The CDR3 here is CASSAGLGAGLI. The chain links TRBV7-9 to TRBJ2-5; TRBD2, the table's D call, lacks a check against the DNA. The CDR3 numbers 12 amino acids, ends counted. Germline V gene data show CDR1 as SEHNR and CDR2 as FQNEAQ (reference sequence).

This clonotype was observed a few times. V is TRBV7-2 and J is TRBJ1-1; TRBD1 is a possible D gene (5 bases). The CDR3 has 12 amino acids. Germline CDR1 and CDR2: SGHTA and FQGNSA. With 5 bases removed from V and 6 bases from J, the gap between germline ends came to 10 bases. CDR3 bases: TGTGCCAGCAGCATCCCGGGGGCTGAAGCTTTCTTT. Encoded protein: CASSIPGAEAFF.

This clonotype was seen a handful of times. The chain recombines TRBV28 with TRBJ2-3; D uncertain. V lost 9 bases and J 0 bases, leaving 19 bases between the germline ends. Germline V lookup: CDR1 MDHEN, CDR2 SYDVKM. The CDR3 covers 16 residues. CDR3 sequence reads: CASPTSRWQSTDTQYF. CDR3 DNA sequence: TGTGCCAGTCCTACCTCTCGGTGGCAGAGCACAGATACGCAGTATTTT.

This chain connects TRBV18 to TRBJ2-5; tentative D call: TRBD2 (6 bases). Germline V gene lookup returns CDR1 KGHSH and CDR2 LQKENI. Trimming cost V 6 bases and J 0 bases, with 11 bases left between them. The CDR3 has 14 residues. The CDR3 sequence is CASSRRRDQETQYF. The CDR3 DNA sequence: TGTGCCAGCTCGCGAAGGAGGGACCAAGAGACCCAGTACTTC.

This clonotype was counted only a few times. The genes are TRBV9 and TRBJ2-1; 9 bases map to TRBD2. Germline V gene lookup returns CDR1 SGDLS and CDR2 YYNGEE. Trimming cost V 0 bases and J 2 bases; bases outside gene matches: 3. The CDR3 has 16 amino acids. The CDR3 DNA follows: TGTGCCAGCAGCGTAGGGCGGACTAGCGCCTACAATGAGCAGTTCTTC. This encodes CASSVGRTSAYNEQFF.

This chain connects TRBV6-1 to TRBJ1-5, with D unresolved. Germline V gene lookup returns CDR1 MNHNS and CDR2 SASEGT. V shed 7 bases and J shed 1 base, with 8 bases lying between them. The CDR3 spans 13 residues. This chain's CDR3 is CASKSPSNQPQHF. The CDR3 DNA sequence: TGTGCCAGCAAGTCCCCCAGCAATCAGCCCCAGCATTTT.

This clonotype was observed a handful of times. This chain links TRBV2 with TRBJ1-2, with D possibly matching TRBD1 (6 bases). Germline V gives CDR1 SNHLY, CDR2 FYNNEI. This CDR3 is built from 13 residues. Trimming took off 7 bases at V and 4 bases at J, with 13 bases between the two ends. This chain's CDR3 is CASTDGGRYGYTF. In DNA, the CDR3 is TGTGCCAGCACCGACGGGGGCCGCTATGGCTACACCTTC.

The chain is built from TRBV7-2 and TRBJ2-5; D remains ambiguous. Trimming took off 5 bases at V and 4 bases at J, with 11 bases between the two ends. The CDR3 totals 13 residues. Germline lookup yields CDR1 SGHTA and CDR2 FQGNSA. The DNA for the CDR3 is TGTGCCAGCAGCCGAGGCCCTCGAGAGACCCAGTACTTC. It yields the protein CASSRGPRETQYF.

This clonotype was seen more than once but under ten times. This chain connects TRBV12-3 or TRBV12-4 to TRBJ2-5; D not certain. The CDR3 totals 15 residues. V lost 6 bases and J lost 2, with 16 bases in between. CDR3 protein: CASRPTRKGQETQYF. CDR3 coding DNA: TGTGCCAGCAGACCTACCAGGAAGGGTCAAGAGACCCAGTACTTC.

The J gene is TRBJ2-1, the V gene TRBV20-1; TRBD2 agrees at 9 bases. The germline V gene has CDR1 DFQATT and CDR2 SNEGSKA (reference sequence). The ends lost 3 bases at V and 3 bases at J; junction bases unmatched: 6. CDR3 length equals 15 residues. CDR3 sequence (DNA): TGCAGTGCTAGTAGAGCGGGGGGCCGCTACAATGAGCAGTTCTTC. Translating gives CSASRAGGRYNEQFF.

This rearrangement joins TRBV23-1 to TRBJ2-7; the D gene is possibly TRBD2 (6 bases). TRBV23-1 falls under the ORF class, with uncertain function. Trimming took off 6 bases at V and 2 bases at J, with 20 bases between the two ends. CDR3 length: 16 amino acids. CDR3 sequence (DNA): TGCGCCAGCAGGTGTCTAGCGTCCAGTTCCGCCTACGAGCAGTACTTC. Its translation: CASRCLASSSAYEQYF.

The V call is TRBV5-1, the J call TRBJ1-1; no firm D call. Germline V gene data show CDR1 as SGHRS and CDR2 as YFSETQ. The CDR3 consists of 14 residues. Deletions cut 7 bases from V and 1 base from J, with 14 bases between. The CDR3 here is CASSFGEANTEAFF. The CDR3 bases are TGCGCCAGCTCGTTCGGGGAGGCGAACACTGAAGCTTTCTTT.

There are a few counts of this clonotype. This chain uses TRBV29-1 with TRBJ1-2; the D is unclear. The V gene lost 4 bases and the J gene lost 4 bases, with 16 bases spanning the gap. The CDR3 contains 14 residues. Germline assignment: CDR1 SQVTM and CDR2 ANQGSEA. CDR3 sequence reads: CSVVGGRPGYGYTF. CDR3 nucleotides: TGCAGCGTTGTTGGAGGGCGTCCGGGCTATGGCTACACCTTC.

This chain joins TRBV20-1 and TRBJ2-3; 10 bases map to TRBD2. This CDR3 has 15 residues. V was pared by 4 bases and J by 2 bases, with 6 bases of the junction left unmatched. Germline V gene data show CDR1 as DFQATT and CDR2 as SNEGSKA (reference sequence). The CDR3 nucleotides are TGCAGTGCTACCACAGCGGGAGGGCTCACAGATACGCAGTATTTT. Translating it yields CSATTAGGLTDTQYF.

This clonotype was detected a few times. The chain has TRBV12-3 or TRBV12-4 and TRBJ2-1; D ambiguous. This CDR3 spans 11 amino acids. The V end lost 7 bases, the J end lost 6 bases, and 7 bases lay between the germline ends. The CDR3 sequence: CASKYFNEQFF. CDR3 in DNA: TGTGCCAGCAAGTACTTCAATGAGCAGTTCTTC.

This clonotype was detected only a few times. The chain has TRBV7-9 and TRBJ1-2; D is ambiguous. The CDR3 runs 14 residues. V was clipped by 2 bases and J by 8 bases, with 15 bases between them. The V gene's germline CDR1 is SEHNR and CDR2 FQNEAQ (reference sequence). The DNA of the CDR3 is TGTGCCAGCAGCTTAAATGCACCCATGATAGGCTACACCTTC. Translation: CASSLNAPMIGYTF.

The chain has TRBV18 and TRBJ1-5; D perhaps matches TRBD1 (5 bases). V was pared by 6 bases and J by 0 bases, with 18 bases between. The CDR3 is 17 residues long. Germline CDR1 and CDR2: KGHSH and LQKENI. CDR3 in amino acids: CASSSGAGDYSNQPQHF. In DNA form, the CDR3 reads TGTGCCAGCTCTTCGGGTGCGGGGGACTATAGCAATCAGCCCCAGCATTTT.

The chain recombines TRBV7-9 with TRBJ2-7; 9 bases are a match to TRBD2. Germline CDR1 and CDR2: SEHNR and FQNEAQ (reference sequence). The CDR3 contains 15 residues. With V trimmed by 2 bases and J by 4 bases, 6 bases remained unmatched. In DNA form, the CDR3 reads TGTGCCAGCAGCTTATCAGCGGGAGGCGAATACGAGCAGTACTTC. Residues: CASSLSAGGEYEQYF.

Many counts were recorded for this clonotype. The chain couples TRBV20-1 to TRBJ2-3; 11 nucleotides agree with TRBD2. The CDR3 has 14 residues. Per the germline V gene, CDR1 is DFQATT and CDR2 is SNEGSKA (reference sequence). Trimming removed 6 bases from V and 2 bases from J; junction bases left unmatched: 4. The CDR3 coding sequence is TGCAGTGCCGGACTAGCGGGCCCCACAGATACGCAGTATTTT. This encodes CSAGLAGPTDTQYF.

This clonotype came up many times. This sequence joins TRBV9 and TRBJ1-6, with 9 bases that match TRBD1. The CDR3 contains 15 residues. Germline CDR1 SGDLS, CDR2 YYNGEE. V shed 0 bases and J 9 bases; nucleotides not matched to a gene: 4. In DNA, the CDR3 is TGTGCCAGCAGCGTAGGAACAGGGGGCGGTTCACCCCTCCACTTT. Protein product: CASSVGTGGGSPLHF.

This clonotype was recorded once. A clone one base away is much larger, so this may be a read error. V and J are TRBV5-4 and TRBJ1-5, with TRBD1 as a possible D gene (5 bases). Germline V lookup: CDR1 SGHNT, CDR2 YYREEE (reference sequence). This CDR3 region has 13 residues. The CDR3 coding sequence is TGTGCCATCAGCTTGGGGCCGGTCAAACCCCAGCATTTT. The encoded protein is CAISLGPVKPQHF.